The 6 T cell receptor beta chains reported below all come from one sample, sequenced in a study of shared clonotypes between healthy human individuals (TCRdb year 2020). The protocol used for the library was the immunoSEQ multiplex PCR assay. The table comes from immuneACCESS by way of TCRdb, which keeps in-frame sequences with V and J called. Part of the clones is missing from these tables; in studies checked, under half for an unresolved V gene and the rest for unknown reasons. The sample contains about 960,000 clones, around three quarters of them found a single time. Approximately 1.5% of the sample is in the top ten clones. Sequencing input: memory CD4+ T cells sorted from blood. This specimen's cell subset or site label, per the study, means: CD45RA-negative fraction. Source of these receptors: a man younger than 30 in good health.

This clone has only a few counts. The CDR3, as DNA: TGTGCCAGCAGCAAGAGCGGGCCCTCCTACGAGCAGTACTTC. Encoded protein: CASSKSGPSYEQYF. The J gene is TRBJ2-7, the V gene TRBV11-3; D is possibly TRBD2 (6 bases). The CDR3 consists of 14 residues. Trimming left V 5 bases short and J 0 bases short, with 11 bases between. The germline CDR1 and CDR2 sequences are SGHNT and YENEEA.

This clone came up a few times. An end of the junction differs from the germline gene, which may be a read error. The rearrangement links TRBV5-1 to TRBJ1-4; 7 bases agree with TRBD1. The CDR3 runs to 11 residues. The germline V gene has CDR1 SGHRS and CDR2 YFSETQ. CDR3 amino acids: CASSKTRTGLF. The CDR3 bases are TGCGCCAGCAGCAAGACAAGGACAGGTTTGTTT.

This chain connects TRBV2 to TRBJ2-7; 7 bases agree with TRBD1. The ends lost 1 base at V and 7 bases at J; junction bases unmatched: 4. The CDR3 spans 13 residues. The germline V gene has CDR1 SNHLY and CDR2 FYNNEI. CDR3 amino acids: CASSEVTGWEQYF. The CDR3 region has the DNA TGTGCCAGCAGTGAAGTGACAGGGTGGGAGCAGTACTTC.

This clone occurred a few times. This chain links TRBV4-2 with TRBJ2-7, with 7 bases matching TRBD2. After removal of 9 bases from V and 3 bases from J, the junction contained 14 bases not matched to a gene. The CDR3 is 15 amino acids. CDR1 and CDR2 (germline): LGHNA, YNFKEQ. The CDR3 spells CASTGVREGYYEQYF. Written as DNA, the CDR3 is TGTGCCAGTACGGGGGTCAGGGAGGGTTACTACGAGCAGTACTTC.

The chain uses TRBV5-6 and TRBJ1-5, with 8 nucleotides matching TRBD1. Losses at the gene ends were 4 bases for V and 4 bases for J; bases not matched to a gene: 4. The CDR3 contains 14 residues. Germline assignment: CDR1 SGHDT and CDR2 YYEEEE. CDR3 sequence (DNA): TGTGCCAGCAGCCTGGGGACAGGTAATCAGCCCCAGCATTTT. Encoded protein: CASSLGTGNQPQHF.

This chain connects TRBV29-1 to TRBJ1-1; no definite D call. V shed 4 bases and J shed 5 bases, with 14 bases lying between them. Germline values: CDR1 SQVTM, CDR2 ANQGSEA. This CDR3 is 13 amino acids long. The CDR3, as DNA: TGCAGCGTTGGGCAGGTCAAGGGAACTGAAGCTTTCTTT. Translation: CSVGQVKGTEAFF.